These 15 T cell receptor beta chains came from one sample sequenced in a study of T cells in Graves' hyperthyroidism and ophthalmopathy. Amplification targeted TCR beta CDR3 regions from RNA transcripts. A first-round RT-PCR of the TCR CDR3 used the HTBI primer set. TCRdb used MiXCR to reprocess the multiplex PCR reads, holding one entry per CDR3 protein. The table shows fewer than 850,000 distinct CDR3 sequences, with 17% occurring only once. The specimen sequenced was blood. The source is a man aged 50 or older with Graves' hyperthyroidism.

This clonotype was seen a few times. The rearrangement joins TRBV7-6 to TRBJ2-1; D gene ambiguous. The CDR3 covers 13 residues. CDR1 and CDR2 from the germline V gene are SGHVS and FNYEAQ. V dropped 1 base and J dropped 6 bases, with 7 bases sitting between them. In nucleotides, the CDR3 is TGTGCCAGCAGCTTAGGCCCGGGCAATGAGCAGTTCTTC. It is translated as CASSLGPGNEQFF.

This CDR3 reads CAISDGGNNSPLHF. The CDR3 region has the DNA TGTGCCATCAGTGACGGGGGTAATAATTCACCCCTCCACTTT. The genes are TRBV10-3 and TRBJ1-6; a weak D match, TRBD1 (5 bases). The V gene lost 3 bases and the J gene lost 5 bases, with 8 bases spanning the gap. Looked up from germline, CDR1 is ENHRY and CDR2 is SYGVKD. The CDR3 covers 14 residues.

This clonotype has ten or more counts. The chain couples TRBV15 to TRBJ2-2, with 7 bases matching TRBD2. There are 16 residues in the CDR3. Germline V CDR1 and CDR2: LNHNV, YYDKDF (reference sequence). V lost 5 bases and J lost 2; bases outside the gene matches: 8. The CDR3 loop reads CATSFSAGTNTGELFF. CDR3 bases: TGTGCCACCAGCTTTTCAGCGGGAACAAACACCGGGGAGCTGTTTTTT.

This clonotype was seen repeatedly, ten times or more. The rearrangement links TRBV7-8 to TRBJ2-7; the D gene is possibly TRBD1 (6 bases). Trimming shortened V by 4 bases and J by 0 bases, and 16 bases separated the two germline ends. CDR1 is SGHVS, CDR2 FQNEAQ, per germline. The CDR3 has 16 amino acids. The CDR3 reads CASSWGQLLSSYEQYF. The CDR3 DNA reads TGTGCCAGCAGCTGGGGACAACTCCTCAGCTCCTACGAGCAGTACTTC.

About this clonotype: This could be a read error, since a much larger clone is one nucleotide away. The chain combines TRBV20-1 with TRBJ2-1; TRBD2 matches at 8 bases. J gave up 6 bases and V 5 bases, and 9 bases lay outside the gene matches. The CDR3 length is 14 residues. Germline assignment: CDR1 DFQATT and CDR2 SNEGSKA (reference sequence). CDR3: CSAPLTGGRNEQFF. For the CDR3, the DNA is TGCAGTGCTCCACTAACGGGAGGGCGCAATGAGCAGTTCTTC.

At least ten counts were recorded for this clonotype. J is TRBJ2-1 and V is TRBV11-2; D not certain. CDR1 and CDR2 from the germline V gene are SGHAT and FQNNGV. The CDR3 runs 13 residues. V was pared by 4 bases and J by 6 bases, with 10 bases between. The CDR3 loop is CASSSGGPNEQFF. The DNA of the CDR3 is TGTGCCAGCAGCTCGGGCGGACCCAATGAGCAGTTCTTC. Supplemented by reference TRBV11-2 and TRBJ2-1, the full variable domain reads EAGVAQSPRYKIIEKRQSVAFWCNPISGHATLYWYQQILGQGPKLLIQFQNNGVVDDSQLPKDRFSAERLKGVDSTLKIQPAKLEDSAVYLCASSSGGPNEQFFGPGTRLTVL.

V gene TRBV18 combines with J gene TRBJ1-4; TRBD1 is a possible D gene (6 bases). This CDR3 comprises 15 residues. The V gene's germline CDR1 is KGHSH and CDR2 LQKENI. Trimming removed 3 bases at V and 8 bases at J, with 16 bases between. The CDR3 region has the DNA TGTGCCAGCTCACCGGACGGGGGGCTTTTGGAAAAACTGTTTTTT. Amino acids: CASSPDGGLLEKLFF.

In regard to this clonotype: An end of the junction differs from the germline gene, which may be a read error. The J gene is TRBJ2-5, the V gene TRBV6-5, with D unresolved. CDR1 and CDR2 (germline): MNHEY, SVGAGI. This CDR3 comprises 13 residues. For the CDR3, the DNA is TGTGCCAGCAGTGACTCAAACGAAGAGACCCAGTACTTC. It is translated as CASSDSNEETQYF.

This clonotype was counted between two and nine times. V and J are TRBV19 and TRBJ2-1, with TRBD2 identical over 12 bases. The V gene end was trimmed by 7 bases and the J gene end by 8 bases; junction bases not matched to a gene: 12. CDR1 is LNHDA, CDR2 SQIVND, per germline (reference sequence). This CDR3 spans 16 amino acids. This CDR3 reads CASTLGLAGTRDEQFF. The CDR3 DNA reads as TGTGCCAGTACCCTAGGACTAGCGGGGACCAGGGATGAGCAGTTCTTC.

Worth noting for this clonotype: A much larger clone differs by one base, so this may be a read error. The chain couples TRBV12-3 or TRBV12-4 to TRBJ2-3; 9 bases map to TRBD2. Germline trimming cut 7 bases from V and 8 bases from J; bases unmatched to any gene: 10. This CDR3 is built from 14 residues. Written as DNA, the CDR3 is TGTGCCAGCAACCCTAGCGGGGCAGGGAGTACGCAGTATTTT. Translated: CASNPSGAGSTQYF.

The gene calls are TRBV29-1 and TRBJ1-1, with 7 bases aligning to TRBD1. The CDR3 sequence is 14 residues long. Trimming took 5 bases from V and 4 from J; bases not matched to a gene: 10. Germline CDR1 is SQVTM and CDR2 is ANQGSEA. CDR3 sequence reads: CSVRHRGGGTEAFF. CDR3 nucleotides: TGCAGCGTTCGGCACAGGGGAGGAGGCACTGAAGCTTTCTTT.

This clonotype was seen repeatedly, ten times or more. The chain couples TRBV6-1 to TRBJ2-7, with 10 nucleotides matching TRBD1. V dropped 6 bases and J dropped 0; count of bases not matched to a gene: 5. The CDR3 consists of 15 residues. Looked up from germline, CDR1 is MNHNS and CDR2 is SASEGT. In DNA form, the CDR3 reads TGTGCCAGCAGAGCCGGGACAGGGGCCTCCTACGAGCAGTACTTC. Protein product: CASRAGTGASYEQYF.

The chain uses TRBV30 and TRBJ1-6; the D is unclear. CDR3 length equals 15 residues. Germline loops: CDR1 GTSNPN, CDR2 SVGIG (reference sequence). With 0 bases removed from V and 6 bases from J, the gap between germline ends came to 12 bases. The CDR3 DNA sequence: TGTGCCTGGAGTGTACTTCGTGGCCTTAATTCACCCCTCCACTTT. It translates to CAWSVLRGLNSPLHF. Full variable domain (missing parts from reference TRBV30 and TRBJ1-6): SQTIHQWPATLVQPVGSPLSLECTVEGTSNPNLYWYRQAAGRGLQLLFYSVGIGQISSEVPQNLSASRPQDRQFILSSKKLLLSDSGFYLCAWSVLRGLNSPLHFGNGTRLTVT.

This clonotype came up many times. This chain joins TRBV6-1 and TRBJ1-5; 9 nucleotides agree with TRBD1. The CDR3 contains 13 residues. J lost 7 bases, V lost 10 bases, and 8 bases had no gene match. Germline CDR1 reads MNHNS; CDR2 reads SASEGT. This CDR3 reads CATVRGQGQPQHF. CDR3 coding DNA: TGTGCCACTGTCCGGGGACAGGGACAGCCCCAGCATTTT.

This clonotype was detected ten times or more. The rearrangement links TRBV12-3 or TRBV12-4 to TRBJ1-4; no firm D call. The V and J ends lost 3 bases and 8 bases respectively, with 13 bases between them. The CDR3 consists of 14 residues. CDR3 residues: CASSFILVGEKLFF. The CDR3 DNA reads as TGTGCCAGCAGTTTTATACTCGTGGGGGAAAAACTGTTTTTT.